The 8 T cell receptor beta chains reported below all come from one sample, sequenced in a study of blood T cell repertoires in COVID-19. Produced via immunoSEQ multiplex PCR; TCRdb's table is partial and in-frame only. Among roughly 160,000 clones, approximately 84% were seen once, and the ten largest hold roughly 15%. Source material: peripheral blood. Receptors were obtained from a man between 18 and 35 years old with active or convalescent COVID-19.

The chain uses TRBV27 and TRBJ1-2; D unresolved. The V end was cut by 5 bases, the J end by 7 bases, with 14 bases between. The CDR3 loop spans 13 amino acids. The V gene's germline CDR1 is MNHEY and CDR2 SMNVEV (reference sequence). The CDR3 DNA reads as TGTGCCAGCAGTCCCCGATCGGAGTCTGGCTACACCTTC. As protein: CASSPRSESGYTF.

The rearrangement links TRBV7-6 to TRBJ1-3; D remains ambiguous. V lost 2 bases and J 0 bases, leaving 17 bases between the germline ends. The CDR3 loop spans 18 amino acids. The germline CDR1 and CDR2 sequences are SGHVS and FNYEAQ. The CDR3 nucleotides read TGTGCCAGCAGCTTACTTGCCCTAAACAGTTTCTCTGGAAACACCATATATTTT. Amino acids: CASSLLALNSFSGNTIYF.

J is TRBJ1-5 and V is TRBV20-1; 7 nucleotides match TRBD1. Germline loops: CDR1 DFQATT, CDR2 SNEGSKA (reference sequence). The CDR3 is 14 residues long. Trimming removed 3 bases from V and 5 bases from J; junction bases left unmatched: 7. The CDR3 sequence is CSASRGQVDQPQHF. In DNA, the CDR3 is TGCAGTGCTAGTCGTGGACAGGTCGATCAGCCCCAGCATTTT.

This sequence joins TRBV7-9 and TRBJ1-2; the D gene is possibly TRBD1 (5 bases). Germline values: CDR1 SEHNR, CDR2 FQNEAQ (reference sequence). There are 15 residues in the CDR3. Between the trimmed V and J ends, which lost 0 bases and 6 bases, there was a span of 14 bases. In DNA form, the CDR3 reads TGTGCCAGCAGCTTAGCCGGGCAGGGTCTTGATGGCTACACCTTC. Its protein product is CASSLAGQGLDGYTF.

As to this clone: An end of the junction does not agree with germline; a read error may underlie this. The chain employs TRBV9 and TRBJ2-3; TRBD2 aligns across 8 bases. This CDR3 spans 18 amino acids. In germline, CDR1 is SGDLS, CDR2 YYNGEE. The CDR3 region is CASSVGMGSSGSRDTQYF. CDR3 sequence (DNA): TGTGCCAGCAGCGTAGGAATGGGGAGCAGCGGGAGCAGAGATACGCAGTATTTT.

This rearrangement joins TRBV4-1 to TRBJ2-1; TRBD2 matches at 13 bases. CDR1 and CDR2 from the germline V gene are MGHRA and YSYEKL. The V segment lost 2 bases and the J segment 12 bases; nucleotides outside the gene matches: 7. This CDR3 comprises 15 residues. The CDR3 here is CASSQTALAGGLQFF. Written as DNA, the CDR3 is TGCGCCAGCAGCCAAACCGCACTAGCGGGGGGGTTGCAGTTCTTC.

The chain links TRBV7-9 to TRBJ1-1, with D uncertain. CDR3 length equals 12 residues. Germline V gene sequence: CDR1 SEHNR, CDR2 FQNEAQ (reference sequence). V lost 4 bases and J 3 bases, leaving 6 bases between the germline ends. Written as DNA, the CDR3 is TGTGCCAGCAGCTGGAGGGACACTGAAGCTTTCTTT. Protein sequence: CASSWRDTEAFF.

The chain links TRBV7-9 to TRBJ2-5; perhaps TRBD2 as D (5 bases). The CDR3 runs 16 residues. Trimming pared 1 base from V and 2 bases from J, leaving 14 bases between. The germline V gene encodes CDR1 SEHNR and CDR2 FQNEAQ (reference sequence). The CDR3 DNA reads TGTGCCAGCAGCTTAGACCTGTCGGGGTTTCAAGAGACCCAGTACTTC. Its protein product is CASSLDLSGFQETQYF.